One sample yielded the 21 T cell receptor beta chains listed below, sequenced in a study of post-analysis software for immune sequencing data. Study-wide findings and caveats: When patients were compared with controls, about five TRBV segments were more frequent, TRBV5-6, TRBV5-1 and TRBV20-1 among them.

Unique molecular identifiers featured in each of the TCR beta cDNA libraries. TCRdb processed the PCR reads anew with MiXCR; each CDR3 protein has one entry. The table shows some 690,000 distinct CDR3 sequences, with around 64% occurring only once. These receptors have no identified antigens. The sample taken for sequencing was blood. Receptor source: a girl aged 2 to 9 with multiple sclerosis.

The rearrangement joins TRBV11-1 to TRBJ1-1; tentatively, D is TRBD1 (5 bases). Trimming stripped 2 bases from V and 5 bases from J, with 12 bases between. The V gene's germline CDR1 is SGHAT and CDR2 FQDESV (reference sequence). The CDR3 runs 14 residues. CDR3 sequence (DNA): TGTGCCAGCAGCTTATCTAGGGGTGAAACTGAAGCTTTCTTT. Protein sequence: CASSLSRGETEAFF.

The genes are TRBV20-1 and TRBJ2-4; the D is unclear. The J call may be in error: the DNA end matches TRBJ2-7 better. Germline CDR1 DFQATT, CDR2 SNEGSKA (reference sequence). CDR3 length: 16 amino acids. In DNA, the CDR3 is TGCAGTGCTAGAGACCGAACCGGGCAGGTCCCCTACGAGCAGTACTTC. Translated, it gives CSARDRTGQVPYEQYF.

The chain couples TRBV29-1 to TRBJ2-5; TRBD2 is a possible D gene (5 bases). Trimming took 3 bases from V and 5 from J, leaving 34 bases between them. The germline V gene encodes CDR1 SQVTM and CDR2 ANQGSEA. The CDR3 totals 20 residues. The CDR3 here is CSVERPLPQTWTPLGETQYF. CDR3 nucleotide sequence: TGCAGCGTTGAGAGACCCCTTCCCCAGACTTGGACTCCCCTAGGGGAGACCCAGTACTTC.

The CDR3 sequence is CASSPLTGHSYNEQFF. In nucleotides, the CDR3 is TGTGCCAGCAGCCCTCTAACAGGCCATTCCTACAATGAGCAGTTCTTC. The V and J genes are TRBV7-2 and TRBJ2-1; D is perhaps TRBD1 (5 bases). This CDR3 contains 16 residues. CDR1 is SGHTA, CDR2 FQGNSA, per germline. Trimming took off 5 bases at V and 1 base at J, with 15 bases between the two ends.

The chain is built from TRBV5-1 and TRBJ2-1, with TRBD1 matching over 8 bases. The germline V gene has CDR1 SGHRS and CDR2 YFSETQ. CDR3 length equals 16 residues. Germline trimming cut 3 bases from V and 5 bases from J; bases unmatched to any gene: 10. CDR3 coding DNA: TGCGCCAGCAGCTCCCAAACGCAGACAGGGGACAATGAGCAGTTCTTC. Translation: CASSSQTQTGDNEQFF.

The chain carries TRBV4-2 and TRBJ2-3; 8 bases are a match to TRBD2. This CDR3 comprises 16 residues. CDR1 and CDR2 (germline): LGHNA, YNFKEQ. After removal of 1 base from V and 1 base from J, the junction contained 4 bases not matched to a gene. The CDR3 sequence is CASSQATTSGTDTQYF. The CDR3, as DNA: TGTGCCAGCAGCCAAGCTACGACTAGCGGCACAGATACGCAGTATTTT.

The J gene is TRBJ1-2, the V gene TRBV29-1; weak D call: TRBD1 (6 bases). V lost 7 bases and J 0 bases, leaving 12 bases between the germline ends. This CDR3 comprises 13 residues. Germline CDR1 and CDR2: SQVTM and ANQGSEA. CDR3 loop: CSAGGAPNYGYTF. In DNA, the CDR3 is TGCAGCGCTGGGGGGGCGCCTAACTATGGCTACACCTTC.

The chain has TRBV6-1 and TRBJ1-1; D is unclear. Trimming pared 6 bases from V and 0 bases from J, leaving 11 bases between. The CDR3 is 14 residues long. From germline, CDR1 is MNHNS and CDR2 SASEGT. The DNA for the CDR3 is TGTGCCAGCAGCGTCACATCGATGAACACTGAAGCTTTCTTT. Translating gives CASSVTSMNTEAFF.

Details on this clonotype: At one boundary the junction diverges from the germline segment, which might be a read error. This sequence joins TRBV4-1 and TRBJ2-1, with TRBD1 matching over 9 bases. CDR3 length: 17 amino acids. CDR1 and CDR2 from the germline V gene are MGHRA and YSYEKL. The CDR3, as DNA: TGCGCCGGCAGCCCTTACTTAACCGGGACAGGGACGGAGACCCAGTTCTTC. Residues: CAGSPYLTGTGTETQFF.

V usage is TRBV11-3 and J usage is TRBJ2-5; a possible D gene is TRBD1 (5 bases). This CDR3 is built from 14 residues. V lost 2 bases to trimming and J lost 2 bases, with 9 bases between them. In germline, CDR1 is SGHNT, CDR2 YENEEA. The CDR3 DNA reads as TGTGCCAGCAGCTTATTAGGGGCGCAAGAGACCCAGTACTTC. This gives the protein CASSLLGAQETQYF.

J is TRBJ2-1 and V is TRBV12-5; TRBD2 matches 11 bases. The germline CDR1 and CDR2 sequences are LGHNT and FRNRAP. The CDR3 covers 15 residues. Trimming at V came to 6 bases and at J to 6 bases, leaving 7 bases not matched to a gene. The CDR3 region is CASGTGTSGSNEQFF. CDR3 DNA: TGTGCTAGTGGCACCGGGACTAGCGGCAGCAATGAGCAGTTCTTC.

The rearrangement links TRBV7-9 to TRBJ1-4; 9 bases map to TRBD1. Germline V gene data show CDR1 as SEHNR and CDR2 as FQNEAQ (reference sequence). With 3 bases clipped from V and 8 bases from J, the junction kept 4 bases outside the gene matches. The length of the CDR3 is 14 residues. CDR3 sequence: CASSFWTGDEKLFF. The CDR3 bases are TGTGCCAGCAGCTTTTGGACAGGGGACGAAAAACTGTTTTTT.

The CDR3 is CASSYLSTRTAYEQYF. The CDR3 DNA reads TGTGCCAGCAGTTACCTAAGCACTAGGACAGCCTACGAGCAGTACTTC. This sequence joins TRBV6-2 or TRBV6-3 and TRBJ2-4; D possibly corresponds to TRBD1 (6 bases). The tail of the sequence fits TRBJ2-7 better, so the J call may be wrong. Germline CDR1 and CDR2: MNHEY and SVGEGT. This CDR3 spans 16 amino acids.

This chain links TRBV5-1 with TRBJ2-5; no clear D. The length of the CDR3 is 16 residues. CDR1 is SGHRS, CDR2 YFSETQ, per germline. V was shortened by 0 bases and J by 11 bases, with 23 bases between the two germline ends. The CDR3 sequence: CASSLGPVKAYNEQYF. The CDR3 DNA is TGCGCCAGCAGCTTGGGTCCTGTCAAAGCCTACAATGAGCAGTACTTC.

The chain carries TRBV20-1 and TRBJ2-7, with TRBD2 identical over 9 bases. Germline V lookup: CDR1 DFQATT, CDR2 SNEGSKA (reference sequence). The CDR3 runs 21 residues. V gave up 6 bases and J gave up 1 base; unmatched junction bases: 28. The CDR3 protein is CSALDRAGGGGRAGFSYEQYF. The CDR3 DNA follows: TGCAGTGCCCTCGATAGGGCAGGCGGAGGCGGGAGGGCCGGATTTTCCTACGAGCAGTACTTC.

The rearrangement joins TRBV12-3 or TRBV12-4 to TRBJ2-3; tentatively, D is TRBD1 or TRBD2 (5 bases each). This CDR3 is 16 amino acids long. Trimming took off 3 bases at V and 15 bases at J, with 28 bases between the two ends. This CDR3 is CASSFGALPSTDMQYF. Written as DNA, the CDR3 is TGTGCCAGCAGTTTCGGGGCCCTACCTAGCACAGATATGCAATATTTT.

The table lists this clonotype with a few counts. The chain has TRBV29-1 and TRBJ2-5; 8 bases are shared with TRBD2. The length of the CDR3 is 14 residues. Germline V gene lookup returns CDR1 SQVTM and CDR2 ANQGSEA. Trimming at V came to 6 bases and at J to 11 bases, leaving 17 bases not matched to a gene. The CDR3 reads CSVSLGGEKGKQYF. Written as DNA, the CDR3 is TGCAGCGTCAGCCTCGGGGGGGAGAAAGGGAAGCAGTACTTC.

This clonotype was seen only a few times. The rearrangement uses TRBV10-3 and TRBJ2-7; 9 bases are a match to TRBD1. This CDR3 has 14 amino acids. Per the germline V gene, CDR1 is ENHRY and CDR2 is SYGVKD. With 0 bases clipped from V and 5 bases from J, the junction kept 2 bases outside the gene matches. The CDR3 sequence: CAISESTGGNEQYF. The CDR3 DNA reads TGTGCCATCAGTGAGTCGACAGGGGGTAACGAGCAGTACTTC.

In its sample, this clonotype was seen a few times. The chain has TRBV29-1 and TRBJ2-7, with D hard to call. The CDR3 is made up of 13 amino acids. Germline V CDR1 and CDR2: SQVTM, ANQGSEA. V shed 5 bases and J shed 0 bases, with 11 bases lying between them. The CDR3 protein is CSVQGLSSYEQYF. The DNA of the CDR3 is TGCAGCGTTCAAGGGTTAAGCTCCTACGAGCAGTACTTC.

In this sample, this clonotype turned up many times. Compared with germline, one end of the junction differs, possibly owing to a read error. This chain links TRBV4-1 with TRBJ2-1, with D unresolved. The CDR3 length is 13 residues. Germline lookup yields CDR1 MGHRA and CDR2 YSYEKL. CDR3 coding DNA: TGTGCCAGCAGTCAAGGTCCGTACAATGAGCAGTTCTTC. Protein sequence: CASSQGPYNEQFF.

The chain is built from TRBV2 and TRBJ1-1; D is unclear. V was clipped by 7 bases and J by 7 bases, with 10 bases between them. Germline-derived CDR1 and CDR2 are SNHLY and FYNNEI. This CDR3 has 11 amino acids. In DNA, the CDR3 is TGTGCCAGCACCCTAACTGGTGAAGCTTTCTTT. Encoded protein: CASTLTGEAFF.